The rows below give T cell receptor beta chains drawn from one sample of a study of CD8+ T cells in alopecia areata. Produced via immunoSEQ multiplex PCR; TCRdb's table is partial and in-frame only. The sample has about 190,000 clones; roughly 70% are singletons. Sequenced material: CD4+ T cells sorted from blood, taken around week 47, from a patient treated with tofacitinib. Receptors were obtained from a human donor with alopecia areata. Both conserved end residues are part of each CDR3. Fields, in order: V gene, D gene, clone size, J gene, CDR3 protein, CDR3 DNA. A D gene is named only where the DNA matches it firmly. A row's size may be missing; if present it is once, few, many or a size class.

TRBV30	-	-	TRBJ1-1	CAWSVQQNTEAFF	TGTGCCTGGAGTGTACAGCAGAACACTGAAGCTTTCTTT
TRBV7-6	-	-	TRBJ1-6	CASSLETSNSPLHF	TGTGCCAGCAGCTTAGAGACCTCAAATTCACCCCTCCACTTT
TRBV5-5	-	-	TRBJ2-7	CASSLHGYEQYF	TGTGCCAGCAGCTTGCACGGCTACGAGCAGTACTTC
TRBV7-2	-	few	TRBJ2-7	CASSSTSYEQYF	TGTGCCAGCAGCTCAACCTCCTACGAGCAGTACTTC
TRBV18	-	-	TRBJ2-3	CASSPGAAEDTQYF	TGTGCCAGCTCACCAGGGGCGGCCGAGGATACGCAGTATTTT
TRBV11-1	-	once	TRBJ2-7	CASSSGGQGASKYEQYF	TGTGCCAGCAGCTCCGGGGGGCAAGGAGCCTCGAAATACGAGCAGTACTTC
TRBV25-1	-	-	TRBJ2-6	CASSTDRTYSGANVLTF	TGTGCCAGCAGTACAGACAGGACATACTCTGGGGCCAACGTCCTGACTTTC
TRBV28	-	-	TRBJ1-4	CASVKGGNEKLFF	TGTGCCAGCGTAAAGGGGGGTAATGAAAAACTGTTTTTT
TRBV7-2	-	-	TRBJ1-2	CASKGHGYTF	TGTGCCAGCAAGGGCCATGGCTACACCTTC
TRBV6-5	-	-	TRBJ2-7	CASSYVRGDGEQYF	TGTGCCAGCAGTTATGTCAGGGGAGATGGCGAGCAGTACTTC
TRBV2	-	-	TRBJ2-7	CASRSTGLGEQYF	TGTGCCAGCAGGAGTACAGGGTTGGGCGAGCAGTACTTC
TRBV7-8	TRBD1	-	TRBJ1-3	CASSFNRGSGNTIYF	TGTGCCAGCAGCTTCAACAGGGGATCTGGAAACACCATATATTTT
TRBV5-1	-	-	TRBJ1-2	CASSLNSGAYGYTF	TGCGCCAGCAGCTTAAACTCCGGGGCCTATGGCTACACCTTC
TRBV5-1	TRBD2	-	TRBJ2-1	CASSPRVAGGNYNEQFF	TGCGCCAGCAGCCCAAGGGTAGCGGGGGGAAACTACAATGAGCAGTTCTTC
TRBV25-1	-	-	TRBJ1-2	CASSEIGGKNYGYTF	TGTGCCAGCAGTGAAATCGGAGGAAAAAACTATGGCTACACCTTC
TRBV14	-	-	TRBJ1-6	CASSAAMGGNSPLHF	TGTGCCAGCAGCGCCGCCATGGGGGGGAATTCACCCCTCCACTTT
TRBV6-5	-	few	TRBJ1-2	CASSEGPRAGYTF	TGTGCCAGCAGTGAAGGTCCCAGGGCTGGCTACACCTTC
TRBV25-1	-	-	TRBJ1-6	CASSERGTRSPLHF	TGTGCCAGCAGTGAACGGGGGACTCGGTCACCCCTCCACTTT
TRBV30	-	-	TRBJ1-2	CAWSGGTYGYTF	TGTGCCTGGAGTGGAGGAACGTATGGCTACACCTTC
TRBV30	TRBD1	-	TRBJ2-7	CAWSRDSSYEQYF	TGTGCCTGGAGCCGGGACAGCTCCTACGAGCAGTACTTC
TRBV15	-	-	TRBJ2-7	CATSAPGQSYEQYF	TGTGCCACCAGCGCCCCGGGACAATCCTACGAGCAGTACTTC
TRBV6-1	-	-	TRBJ1-2	CASSAVQNGYTF	TGTGCCAGCAGTGCCGTTCAGAATGGCTACACCTTC
TRBV6-1	-	-	TRBJ2-1	CASGGRTNGEQFF	TGTGCCAGCGGTGGGCGAACGAACGGTGAGCAGTTCTTC
TRBV5-1	-	few	TRBJ1-1	CASSLEAANTEAFF	TGCGCCAGCAGCTTGGAGGCGGCGAACACTGAAGCTTTCTTT
TRBV19	-	few	TRBJ1-2	CASSMTARDYGYTF	TGTGCCAGTAGTATGACGGCCCGAGACTATGGCTACACCTTC
TRBV6-6	-	-	TRBJ2-7	CASSYPQSSYEQYF	TGTGCCAGCAGTTACCCTCAAAGCTCCTACGAGCAGTACTTC
TRBV6-5	-	-	TRBJ1-5	CASSPTNGAQHF	TGTGCCAGCAGCCCGACGAACGGGGCCCAGCATTTT
TRBV2	-	-	TRBJ2-7	CASSVMNEQYF	TGTGCCAGCAGTGTGATGAATGAGCAGTACTTC
TRBV7-9	-	-	TRBJ2-2	CASSLEVGELFF	TGTGCCAGCAGCTTAGAGGTCGGGGAGCTGTTTTTT
TRBV14	-	-	TRBJ1-6	CASSTPNSPLHF	TGTGCCAGCAGCACCCCCAATTCACCCCTCCACTTT
TRBV25-1	TRBD1	once	TRBJ2-3	CASTEGTGGTDTQYF	TGTGCCAGCACCGAGGGAACAGGGGGCACAGATACGCAGTATTTT
TRBV2	-	-	TRBJ2-2	CASRGDTGELFF	TGTGCCAGCAGAGGGGACACCGGGGAGCTGTTTTTT
TRBV6-1	-	-	TRBJ1-2	CASSEVSSYGYTF	TGTGCCAGCAGTGAAGTTAGCAGCTATGGCTACACCTTC
TRBV25-1	-	-	TRBJ2-5	CASTKGPIQAETQYF	TGTGCCAGCACTAAAGGACCGATACAAGCAGAGACCCAGTACTTC
TRBV19	-	-	TRBJ1-2	CASNPDSHYGYTF	TGTGCCAGTAACCCGGACAGCCACTATGGCTACACCTTC
TRBV29-1	TRBD1	-	TRBJ1-1	CSSRQGDIAFF	TGCAGCTCGAGACAGGGGGATATTGCTTTCTTT
TRBV12-5	TRBD1	-	TRBJ2-7	CASGLGQGAREQYF	TGTGCTAGTGGTTTAGGGCAGGGGGCGAGGGAGCAGTACTTC
TRBV9	TRBD2	-	TRBJ2-3	CASSFSGGATTDTQYF	TGTGCCAGCAGCTTTAGCGGGGGAGCGACCACAGATACGCAGTATTTT
TRBV30	-	-	TRBJ2-1	CAWKRATSEGEQFF	TGTGCCTGGAAAAGGGCAACTTCCGAGGGTGAGCAGTTCTTC
TRBV29-1	TRBD2	few	TRBJ2-3	CSVETGLAGVTDTQYF	TGCAGCGTTGAAACAGGACTAGCGGGGGTCACAGATACGCAGTATTTT
TRBV18	-	-	TRBJ1-1	CASSPNQQGAGGTEAFF	TGTGCCAGCTCACCTAATCAACAGGGAGCTGGAGGCACTGAAGCTTTCTTT
TRBV30	-	-	TRBJ1-2	CAWSSVYGHTF	TGTGCCTGGAGTTCTGTCTATGGCCACACCTTC
TRBV7-6	-	-	TRBJ1-5	CASSLPGERKHF	TGTGCCAGCAGCTTACCAGGGGAAAGGAAACATTTT
TRBV5-1	TRBD1	-	TRBJ1-1	CASSPTGNPEAFF	TGCGCCAGCAGCCCGACAGGGAACCCTGAAGCTTTCTTT
TRBV2	TRBD2	-	TRBJ2-5	CASSDDSGGTQYF	TGTGCCAGCAGTGATGATAGCGGGGGGACCCAGTACTTC
TRBV14	-	-	TRBJ1-6	CASSQELGSPLHF	TGTGCCAGCAGCCAAGAACTAGGGTCACCCCTCCACTTT
TRBV29-1	TRBD2	-	TRBJ2-3	CSAGGGTDTQYF	TGCAGCGCTGGGGGGGGCACAGATACGCAGTATTTT
TRBV27	-	-	TRBJ1-5	CASSLTPIQPQHF	TGTGCCAGCAGTTTAACCCCGATACAGCCCCAGCATTTT
TRBV25-1	-	-	TRBJ1-6	CASSTAGGTYNSPLHF	TGTGCCAGCAGTACTGCGGGAGGGACCTATAATTCACCCCTCCACTTT
TRBV14	TRBD2	-	TRBJ2-3	CASSRTRLAADTQYF	TGTGCCAGCAGCCGCACAAGACTAGCGGCAGATACGCAGTATTTT
TRBV7-2	-	-	TRBJ1-6	CASSSRNSPLHF	TGTGCCAGCAGCTCTCGAAATTCACCCCTCCACTTT
TRBV30	TRBD1	-	TRBJ2-7	CAWLPRQGITYEQYF	TGTGCCTGGCTACCCCGACAGGGGATCACCTACGAGCAGTACTTC
TRBV30	-	-	TRBJ1-5	CAWSASGVRGQPQHF	TGTGCCTGGAGTGCCTCTGGGGTGAGGGGCCAGCCCCAGCATTTT
TRBV29-1	TRBD1	-	TRBJ1-2	CSVTQGAGYGYTF	TGCAGCGTTACGCAGGGGGCCGGCTATGGCTACACCTTC